This passage covers 21 T cell receptor beta chains from one sample sequenced in a study of technical replicates of blood from a few donors. The repertoire was sequenced with immunoSEQ multiplex PCR; TCRdb's copy has only in-frame clones and lacks some. The sample has about 70,000 clones, roughly 94% seen once. Sequencing was carried out using T cells isolated from PBMCs. These receptors were taken from a human donor in good health.

The V call is TRBV7-2, the J call TRBJ2-7; D is undetermined. Trimming pared 1 base from V and 0 bases from J, leaving 10 bases between. The CDR3 extends over 15 amino acids. From germline, CDR1 is SGHTA and CDR2 FQGNSA. The CDR3 reads CASSLGPSSSYEQYF. The CDR3 region has the DNA TGTGCCAGCAGCTTAGGACCTTCTAGCTCCTACGAGCAGTACTTC.

The rearrangement joins TRBV9 to TRBJ1-5; D unresolved. Germline CDR1 is SGDLS and CDR2 is YYNGEE. V dropped 2 bases and J dropped 0 bases, with 6 bases sitting between them. The CDR3 is made up of 14 amino acids. This CDR3 reads CASSVGDSNQPQHF. The CDR3 nucleotides read TGTGCCAGCAGCGTTGGAGATAGCAATCAGCCCCAGCATTTT. The complete variable domain, with remaining parts taken from reference TRBV9 and TRBJ1-5, reads DSGVTQTPKHLITATGQRVTLRCSPRSGDLSVYWYQQSLDQGLQFLIQYYNGEERAKGNILERFSAQQFPDLHSELNLSSLELGDSALYFCASSVGDSNQPQHFGDGTRLSIL.

This clone was recorded once. The rearrangement links TRBV5-8 to TRBJ2-7; D is uncertain. Germline assignment: CDR1 SGHTS and CDR2 YDEGEE. CDR3 length equals 16 residues. V was shortened by 3 bases and J by 0 bases, with 16 bases between the two germline ends. The chain's CDR3 is CASSSADTTFSYEQYF. CDR3 nucleotide sequence: TGTGCCAGCAGCTCGGCTGACACCACGTTCTCCTACGAGCAGTACTTC.

The chain is built from TRBV10-3 and TRBJ2-1; a weak D match, TRBD2 (5 bases). This CDR3 is built from 15 residues. CDR1 ENHRY and CDR2 SYGVKD come from the germline V gene. Deletions cut 6 bases from V and 0 bases from J, with 12 bases between. The CDR3 DNA reads as TGTGCCATCAGGGTAGCGTCGAGCTCCTACAATGAGCAGTTCTTC. It is translated as CAIRVASSSYNEQFF.

This clone is a singleton in its sample. The chain links TRBV29-1 to TRBJ2-7; 9 positions agree with TRBD2. The CDR3 contains 13 residues. CDR1 SQVTM and CDR2 ANQGSEA come from the germline V gene. The V gene end was trimmed by 4 bases and the J gene end by 2 bases; junction bases not matched to a gene: 3. The CDR3 here is CSVASSGTYEQYF. The CDR3 DNA reads as TGCAGCGTTGCCTCTAGCGGGACCTACGAGCAGTACTTC.

The chain joins TRBV5-3 to TRBJ2-7; 10 bases match TRBD2. TRBV5-3 is placed among ORFs of uncertain function. The junction had 4 bases not matched to a gene; V was cut back by 2 bases and J by 2 bases. This CDR3 is built from 15 residues. The CDR3 DNA reads as TGTGCCAGAAGCTTTAGCGGGAGGCCGCCCTACGAGCAGTACTTC. Its translation is CARSFSGRPPYEQYF.

The rearrangement links TRBV7-2 to TRBJ2-5; tentative D call: TRBD1 (6 bases). V was pared by 10 bases and J by 5 bases, with 26 bases between. Germline lookup yields CDR1 SGHTA and CDR2 FQGNSA. This CDR3 has 16 residues. As DNA, the CDR3 is TGTGCCAACTCCCAGCTAAAGGCAGGGGTTATGGAGACCCAGTACTTC. Encoded protein: CANSQLKAGVMETQYF.

The V gene is TRBV7-3, the J gene TRBJ2-1, with D possibly matching TRBD2 (5 bases). Trimming shortened V by 0 bases and J by 0 bases, and 9 bases separated the two germline ends. From germline, CDR1 is SGHTA and CDR2 FQGTGA. This CDR3 has 16 amino acids. CDR3 DNA: TGTGCCAGCAGCTTAACCAGCGGTGACTCCTACAATGAGCAGTTCTTC. Translated, it gives CASSLTSGDSYNEQFF.

The chain uses TRBV6-5 and TRBJ1-2; 9 positions agree with TRBD1. The J segment lost 5 bases and the V segment lost 6 bases, leaving 10 bases of the junction unmatched. The CDR3 totals 15 residues. Germline CDR1 and CDR2: MNHEY and SVGAGI. Written as DNA, the CDR3 is TGTGCCAGCAGCCTCTATGACAGGGGGGGTTATGGCTACACCTTC. It codes for CASSLYDRGGYGYTF.

The chain has TRBV28 and TRBJ1-5; D ambiguous. The CDR3 is 13 residues long. Germline lookup yields CDR1 MDHEN and CDR2 SYDVKM. With 5 bases removed from V and 3 bases from J, the gap between germline ends came to 8 bases. The CDR3 nucleotides are TGTGCCAGCAGTATCAACAACAATCAGCCCCAGCATTTT. Translated: CASSINNNQPQHF.

The chain is built from TRBV5-5 and TRBJ2-7, with unresolved D. This CDR3 is 14 amino acids long. CDR1 and CDR2 (germline): SGHKS, YYEKEE (reference sequence). The V end lost 0 bases, the J end lost 5 bases, and 12 bases lay between the germline ends. CDR3 sequence (DNA): TGTGCCAGCAGCTTGGAGCAGGAAGAAGACGAGCAGTACTTC. Protein: CASSLEQEEDEQYF.

The genes are TRBV27 and TRBJ2-5; no clear D gene. Germline V gene lookup returns CDR1 MNHEY and CDR2 SMNVEV (reference sequence). Trimming shortened V by 8 bases and J by 5 bases, and 12 bases separated the two germline ends. This CDR3 is built from 12 residues. CDR3 sequence: CASWAARETQYF. In DNA, the CDR3 is TGTGCCAGCTGGGCCGCCCGGGAGACCCAGTACTTC.

The CDR3 loop reads CASSVEGQGYGYTF. The CDR3 DNA is TGTGCCAGCAGTGTGGAGGGGCAGGGTTATGGCTACACCTTC. The chain employs TRBV6-4 and TRBJ1-2; TRBD1 might be the D (5 bases). With 4 bases removed from V and 5 bases from J, the gap between germline ends came to 14 bases. The CDR3 sequence is 14 residues long. CDR1 and CDR2 (germline): MRHNA, SNTAGT.

The rearrangement links TRBV6-1 to TRBJ2-7, with D possibly being TRBD1 (6 bases). Germline CDR1 reads MNHNS; CDR2 reads SASEGT. The length of the CDR3 is 17 residues. The ends were cut back, 2 bases at V and 5 bases at J, with 22 bases in the middle. Here the CDR3 DNA reads TGTGCCAGCAGTGAATTGGTAGTACAGGGCCTAGTGGACGAGCAGTACTTC. Residues: CASSELVVQGLVDEQYF.

This chain uses TRBV6-6 with TRBJ2-7, with 10 positions matching TRBD1. Germline-derived CDR1 and CDR2 are MNHNY and SVGAGI (reference sequence). CDR3 length: 15 residues. The junction had 13 bases not matched to a gene; V was cut back by 9 bases and J by 5 bases. The CDR3 DNA follows: TGTGCCAGTTTACCTGCCGGGACAGGGGACCACGAGCAGTACTTC. Translated, it gives CASLPAGTGDHEQYF.

Only one count was recorded for this clone. This rearrangement joins TRBV30 to TRBJ1-2, with D hard to call. V lost 0 bases and J 8 bases, leaving 10 bases between the germline ends. Per the germline V gene, CDR1 is GTSNPN and CDR2 is SVGIG (reference sequence). This CDR3 contains 12 residues. The DNA of the CDR3 is TGTGCCTGGAGTGTACAGTTGCGAGGCTACACCTTC. Translated, it gives CAWSVQLRGYTF.

The V call is TRBV25-1, the J call TRBJ1-4; TRBD1 agrees at 7 bases. Germline V lookup: CDR1 MGHDK, CDR2 SYGVNS. CDR3 size: 15 residues. The junction had 4 bases not matched to a gene; V was cut back by 1 base and J by 5 bases. This CDR3 reads CASSEWGTENEKLFF. In nucleotides, the CDR3 is TGTGCCAGCAGTGAATGGGGGACAGAGAATGAAAAACTGTTTTTT. The full variable domain, completed using reference TRBV25-1 and TRBJ1-4, is EADIYQTPRYLVIGTGKKITLECSQTMGHDKMYWYQQDPGMELHLIHYSYGVNSTEKGDLSSESTVSRIRTEHFPLTLESARPSHTSQYLCASSEWGTENEKLFFGSGTQLSVL.

The V and J genes are TRBV7-2 and TRBJ2-7; no reliable D call. Trimming stripped 3 bases from V and 2 bases from J, with 5 bases between. This CDR3 is built from 12 residues. CDR1 SGHTA and CDR2 FQGNSA come from the germline V gene. In DNA form, the CDR3 reads TGTGCCAGCAGCTTCCCCGCCTACGAGCAGTACTTC. Residues: CASSFPAYEQYF.

The rearrangement links TRBV30 to TRBJ2-5, with D perhaps TRBD1 (5 bases). Deletions cut 1 base from V and 7 bases from J, with 19 bases between. The germline CDR1 and CDR2 sequences are GTSNPN and SVGIG (reference sequence). This CDR3 region has 15 residues. The CDR3 DNA is TGTGCCTGGAGTGCAGTTTCCGGGCTCCAGGGGACCCAGTACTTC. Translation gives CAWSAVSGLQGTQYF.

The rearrangement uses TRBV19 and TRBJ1-2, with unresolved D. Looked up from germline, CDR1 is LNHDA and CDR2 is SQIVND (reference sequence). The CDR3 is made up of 16 amino acids. V lost 4 bases and J lost 2, with 17 bases in between. The DNA of the CDR3 is TGTGCCAGTAGTACGAAACTCCTAACGACAAACTATGGCTACACCTTC. This codes for CASSTKLLTTNYGYTF.

The V gene is TRBV7-2, the J gene TRBJ2-6; possible D gene TRBD2, 5 bases. The V gene's germline CDR1 is SGHTA and CDR2 FQGNSA. CDR3 size: 15 residues. Deletions cut 1 base from V and 3 bases from J, with 7 bases between. CDR3 sequence (DNA): TGTGCCAGCAGCTTAGTGGGAGATGGGGCCAACGTCCTGACTTTC. Translated, it gives CASSLVGDGANVLTF.